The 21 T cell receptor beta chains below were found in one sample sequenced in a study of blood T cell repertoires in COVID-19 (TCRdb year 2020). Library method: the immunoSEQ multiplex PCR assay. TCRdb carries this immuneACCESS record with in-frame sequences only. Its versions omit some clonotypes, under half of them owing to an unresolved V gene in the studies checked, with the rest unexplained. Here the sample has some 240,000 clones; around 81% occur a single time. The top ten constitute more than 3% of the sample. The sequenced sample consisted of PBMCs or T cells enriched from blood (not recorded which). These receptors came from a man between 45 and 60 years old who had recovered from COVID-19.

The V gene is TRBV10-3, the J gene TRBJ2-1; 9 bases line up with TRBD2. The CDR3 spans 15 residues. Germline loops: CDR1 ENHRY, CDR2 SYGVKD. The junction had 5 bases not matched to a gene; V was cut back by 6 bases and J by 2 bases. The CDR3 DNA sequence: TGTGCCATCAGAGGAGCGGGAGGAACCTACAATGAGCAGTTCTTC. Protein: CAIRGAGGTYNEQFF.

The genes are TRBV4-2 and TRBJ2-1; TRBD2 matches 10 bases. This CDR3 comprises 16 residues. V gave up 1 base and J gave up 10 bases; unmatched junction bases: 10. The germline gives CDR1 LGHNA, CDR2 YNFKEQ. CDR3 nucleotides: TGTGCCAGCAGCCAAGGTAGCCTAGCGGGAGTAGGCGAGCAGTTCTTC. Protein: CASSQGSLAGVGEQFF.

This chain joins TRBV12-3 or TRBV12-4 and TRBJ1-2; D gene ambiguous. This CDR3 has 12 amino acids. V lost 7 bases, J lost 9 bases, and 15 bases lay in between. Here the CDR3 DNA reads TGTGCCAGCACCATCGGGAGACGGAGCTACACCTTC. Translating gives CASTIGRRSYTF.

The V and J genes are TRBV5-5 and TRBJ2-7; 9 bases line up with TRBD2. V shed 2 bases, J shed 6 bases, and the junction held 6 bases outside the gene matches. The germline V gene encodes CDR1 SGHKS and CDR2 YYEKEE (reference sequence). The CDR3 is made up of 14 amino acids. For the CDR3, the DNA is TGTGCCAGCAGCTTTTTAGCGGGGGCGGTCGAGCAGTACTTC. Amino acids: CASSFLAGAVEQYF.

In DNA, the CDR3 is TGTGCCAGCAGGGGGAGCTCCTACAATGAGCAGTTCTTC. It is translated as CASRGSSYNEQFF. The V and J genes are TRBV7-2 and TRBJ2-1, with a tentative D call TRBD2 (5 bases). CDR1 SGHTA and CDR2 FQGNSA come from the germline V gene. V gave up 6 bases and J gave up 0 bases, with 6 bases separating them. The CDR3 extends over 13 amino acids.

The CDR3 protein is CASSFGGGQGGGYGYTF. The CDR3 nucleotides read TGTGCCAGCAGCTTCGGAGGGGGACAGGGTGGTGGGTATGGCTACACCTTC. The J gene is TRBJ1-2, the V gene TRBV5-4; 9 positions agree with TRBD1. There are 17 residues in the CDR3. The germline gives CDR1 SGHNT, CDR2 YYREEE (reference sequence). V lost 2 bases to trimming and J lost 5 bases; unmatched junction nucleotides: 13.

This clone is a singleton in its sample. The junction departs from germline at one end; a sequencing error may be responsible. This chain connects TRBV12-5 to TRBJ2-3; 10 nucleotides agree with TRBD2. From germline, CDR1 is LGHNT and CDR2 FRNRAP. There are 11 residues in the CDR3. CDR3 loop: CASGSRTSGSF. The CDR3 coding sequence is TGTGCTAGTGGTTCCCGGACTAGCGGCTCTTTT.

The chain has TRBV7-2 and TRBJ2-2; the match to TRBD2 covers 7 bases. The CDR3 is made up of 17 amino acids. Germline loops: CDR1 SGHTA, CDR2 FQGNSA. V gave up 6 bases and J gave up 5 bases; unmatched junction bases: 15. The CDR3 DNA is TGTGCCAGCAGGATGGGTACGGGAGGTCCATTGACCGGGGAGCTGTTTTTT. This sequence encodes CASRMGTGGPLTGELFF.

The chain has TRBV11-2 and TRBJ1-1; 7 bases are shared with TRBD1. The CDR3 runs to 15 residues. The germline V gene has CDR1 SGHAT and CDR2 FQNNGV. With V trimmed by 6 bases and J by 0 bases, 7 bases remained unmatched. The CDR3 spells CASSPSGTVNTEAFF. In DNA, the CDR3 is TGTGCCAGCAGTCCGTCCGGGACAGTGAACACTGAAGCTTTCTTT.

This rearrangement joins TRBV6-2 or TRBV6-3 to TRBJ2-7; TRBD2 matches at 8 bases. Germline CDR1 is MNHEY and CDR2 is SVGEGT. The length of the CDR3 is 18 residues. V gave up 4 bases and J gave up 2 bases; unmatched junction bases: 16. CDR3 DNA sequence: TGTGCCAGCAGTTCACCCGGGGGGGGGCTCGCCAACCCCTACGAGCAGTACTTC. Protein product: CASSSPGGGLANPYEQYF.

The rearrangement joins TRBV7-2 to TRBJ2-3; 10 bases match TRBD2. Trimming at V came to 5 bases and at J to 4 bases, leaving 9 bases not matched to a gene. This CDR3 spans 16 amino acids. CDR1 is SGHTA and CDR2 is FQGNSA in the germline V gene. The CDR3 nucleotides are TGTGCCAGCAGCGGGGGTGCTAGCGGGAGCGCAGATACGCAGTATTTT. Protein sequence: CASSGGASGSADTQYF.

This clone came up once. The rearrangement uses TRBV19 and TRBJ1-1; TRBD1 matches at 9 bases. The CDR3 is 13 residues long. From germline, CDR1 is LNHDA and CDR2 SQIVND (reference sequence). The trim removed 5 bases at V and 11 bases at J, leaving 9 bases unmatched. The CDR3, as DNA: TGTGCCAGTAGTCCGGGACAGGGCTGGAGGGCTTTCTTT. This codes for CASSPGQGWRAFF.

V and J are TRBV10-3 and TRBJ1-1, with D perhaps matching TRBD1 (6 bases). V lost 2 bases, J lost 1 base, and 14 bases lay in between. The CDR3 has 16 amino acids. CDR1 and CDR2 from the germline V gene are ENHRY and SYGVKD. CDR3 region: CAISEAPGQQNTEAFF. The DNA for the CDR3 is TGTGCCATCAGTGAGGCCCCTGGACAGCAGAACACTGAAGCTTTCTTT.

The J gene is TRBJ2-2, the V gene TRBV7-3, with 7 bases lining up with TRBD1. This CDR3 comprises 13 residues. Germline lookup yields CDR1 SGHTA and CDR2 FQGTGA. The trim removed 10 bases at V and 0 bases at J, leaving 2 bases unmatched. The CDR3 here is CATGQANTGELFF. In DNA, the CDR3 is TGTGCCACAGGACAGGCGAACACCGGGGAGCTGTTTTTT.

Written as DNA, the CDR3 is TGTGCCAGCAGTGAATCGGGGGGCTCTGGGGCCAACGTCCTGACTTTC. It is translated as CASSESGGSGANVLTF. The chain employs TRBV6-4 and TRBJ2-6; 7 positions agree with TRBD2. The CDR3 has 16 amino acids. The germline gives CDR1 MRHNA, CDR2 SNTAGT. V was clipped by 3 bases and J by 0 bases; unmatched bases: 2.

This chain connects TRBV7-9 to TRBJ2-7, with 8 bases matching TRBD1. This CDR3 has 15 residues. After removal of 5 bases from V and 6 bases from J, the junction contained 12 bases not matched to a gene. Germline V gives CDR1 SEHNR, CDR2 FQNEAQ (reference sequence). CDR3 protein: CASSVKPGQAREQYF. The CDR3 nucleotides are TGTGCCAGCAGCGTTAAACCGGGACAGGCCCGCGAGCAGTACTTC.

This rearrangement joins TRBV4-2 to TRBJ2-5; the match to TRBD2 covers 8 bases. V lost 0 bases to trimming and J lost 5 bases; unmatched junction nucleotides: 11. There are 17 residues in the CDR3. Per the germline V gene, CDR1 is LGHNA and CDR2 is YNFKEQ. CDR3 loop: CASSQDVAGTTRETQYF. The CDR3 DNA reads TGTGCCAGCAGCCAAGATGTAGCGGGGACTACCCGGGAGACCCAGTACTTC.

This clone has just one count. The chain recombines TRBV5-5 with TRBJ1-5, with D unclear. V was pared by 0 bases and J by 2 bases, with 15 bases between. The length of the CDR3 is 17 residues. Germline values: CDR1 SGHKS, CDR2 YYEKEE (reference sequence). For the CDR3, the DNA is TGTGCCAGCAGCTTGGAGGTAGGGAGAAATGGCAATCAGCCCCAGCATTTT. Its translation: CASSLEVGRNGNQPQHF.

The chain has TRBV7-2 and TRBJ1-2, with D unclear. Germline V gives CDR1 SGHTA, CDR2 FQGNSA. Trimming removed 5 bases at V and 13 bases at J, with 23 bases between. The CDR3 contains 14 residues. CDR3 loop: CASSPGPGGRSATF. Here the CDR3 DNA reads TGTGCCAGCAGCCCAGGTCCCGGAGGGAGAAGCGCCACCTTC.

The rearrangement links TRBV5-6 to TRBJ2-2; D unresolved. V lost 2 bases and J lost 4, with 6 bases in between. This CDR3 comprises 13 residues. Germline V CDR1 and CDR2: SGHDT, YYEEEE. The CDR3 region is CASSLSSTGELFF. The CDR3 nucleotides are TGTGCCAGCAGCTTATCATCCACCGGGGAGCTGTTTTTT.

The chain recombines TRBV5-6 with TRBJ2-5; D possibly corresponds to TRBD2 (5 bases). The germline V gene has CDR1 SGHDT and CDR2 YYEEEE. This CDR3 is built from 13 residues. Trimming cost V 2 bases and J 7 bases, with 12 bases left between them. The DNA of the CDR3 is TGTGCCAGCAGCTTAGGCTGGGAGAGGACCCAGTACTTC. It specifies CASSLGWERTQYF. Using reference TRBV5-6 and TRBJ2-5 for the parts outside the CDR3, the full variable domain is DAGVTQSPTHLIKTRGQQVTLRCSPKSGHDTVSWYQQALGQGPQFIFQYYEEEERQRGNFPDRFSGHQFPNYSSELNVNALLLGDSALYLCASSLGWERTQYFGPGTRLLVL.